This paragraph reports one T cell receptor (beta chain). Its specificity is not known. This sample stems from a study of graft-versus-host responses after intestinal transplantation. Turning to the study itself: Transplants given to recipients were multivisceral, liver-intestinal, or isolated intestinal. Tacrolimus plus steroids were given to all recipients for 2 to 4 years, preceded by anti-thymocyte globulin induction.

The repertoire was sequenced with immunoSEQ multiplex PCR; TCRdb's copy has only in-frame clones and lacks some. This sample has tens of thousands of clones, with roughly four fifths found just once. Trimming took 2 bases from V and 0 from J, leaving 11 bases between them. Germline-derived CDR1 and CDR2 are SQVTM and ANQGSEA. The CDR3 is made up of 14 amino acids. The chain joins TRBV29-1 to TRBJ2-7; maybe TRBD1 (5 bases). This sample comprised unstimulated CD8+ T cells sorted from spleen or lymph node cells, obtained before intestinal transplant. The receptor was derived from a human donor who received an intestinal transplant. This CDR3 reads CSVETNTGSYEQYF. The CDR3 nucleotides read TGCAGCGTTGAAACAAACACAGGCTCCTACGAGCAGTACTTC.